Listed below are T cell receptor beta chains from one sample, sequenced in a study of shared clonotypes between healthy human individuals. The data were produced by immunoSEQ multiplex PCR, yet TCRdb's version contains in-frame clones alone and is incomplete. The data contain about a million clones, roughly 72% of them singletons. The specimen was memory CD4+ T cells sorted from blood. The origin of the receptors is a man younger than 35 in good health. Each CDR3 is given without its conserved first and last residue. The order of the fields is CDR3 length, V gene, J gene, CDR3 protein.

len: 15; v_gene: TRBV19; j_gene: TRBJ1-1; CDR3aa: ASTSGGTVIMNTEAF
len: 11; v_gene: TRBV6-6; j_gene: TRBJ1-6; CDR3aa: ASRAVYNSPLH
len: 13; v_gene: TRBV19; j_gene: TRBJ2-3; CDR3aa: ASSSTGGYTDTQY
len: 13; v_gene: TRBV7-3; j_gene: TRBJ2-1; CDR3aa: ASSPRLAGVNEQF
len: 12; v_gene: TRBV19; j_gene: TRBJ2-7; CDR3aa: ASSIRTGDYEQY
len: 12; v_gene: TRBV10-3; j_gene: TRBJ2-7; CDR3aa: AISESVKAGEQY
len: 8; v_gene: TRBV30; j_gene: TRBJ1-2; CDR3aa: VGGNYGYT
len: 11; v_gene: TRBV7-2; j_gene: TRBJ1-1; CDR3aa: ASSVQLGTEAF
len: 8; v_gene: TRBV27; j_gene: TRBJ2-5; CDR3aa: ASPKETQY
len: 13; v_gene: TRBV19; j_gene: TRBJ1-5; CDR3aa: ASSTRTDMNQPQH
len: 12; v_gene: TRBV5-4; j_gene: TRBJ1-1; CDR3aa: ASSLDGYNTEAF
len: 12; v_gene: TRBV19; j_gene: TRBJ2-5; CDR3aa: ASKLNRGMETQY
len: 10; v_gene: TRBV5-1; j_gene: TRBJ2-7; CDR3aa: ASSSLRNEQY
len: 14; v_gene: TRBV2; j_gene: TRBJ2-7; CDR3aa: ASTLMGLAGGNEQY
len: 12; v_gene: TRBV11-2; j_gene: TRBJ1-3; CDR3aa: ASSFGGRRNTIY
len: 12; v_gene: TRBV5-1; j_gene: TRBJ1-4; CDR3aa: ASSLAGQEGKLF
len: 17; v_gene: TRBV5-1; j_gene: TRBJ2-2; CDR3aa: ASSWTSGNIRVNTGELF
len: 11; v_gene: TRBV5-1; j_gene: TRBJ1-6; CDR3aa: ASGDDRDSPLH
len: 12; v_gene: TRBV6-5; j_gene: TRBJ1-1; CDR3aa: ASRVGYVRTEAF
len: 15; v_gene: TRBV6-1; j_gene: TRBJ2-1; CDR3aa: ASSEELYGGTYNEQF
len: 13; v_gene: TRBV2; j_gene: TRBJ2-6; CDR3aa: ASSDRFGGANVLT
len: 13; v_gene: TRBV5-1; j_gene: TRBJ2-7; CDR3aa: ASSFVGDSNYEQY
len: 12; v_gene: TRBV25-1; j_gene: TRBJ2-5; CDR3aa: ASRGPLGSSEQY